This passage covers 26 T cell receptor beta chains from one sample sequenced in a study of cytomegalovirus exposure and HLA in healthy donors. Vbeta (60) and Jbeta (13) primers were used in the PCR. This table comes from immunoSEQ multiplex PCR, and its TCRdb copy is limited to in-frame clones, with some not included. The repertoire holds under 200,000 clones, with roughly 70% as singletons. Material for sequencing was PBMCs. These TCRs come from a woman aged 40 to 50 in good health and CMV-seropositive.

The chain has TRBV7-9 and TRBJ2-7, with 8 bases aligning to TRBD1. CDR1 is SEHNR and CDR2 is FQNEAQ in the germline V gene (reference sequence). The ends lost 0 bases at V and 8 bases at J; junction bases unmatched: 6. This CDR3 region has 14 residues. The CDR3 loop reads CASSLAETGEKQYF. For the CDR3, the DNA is TGTGCCAGCAGCTTAGCAGAGACAGGGGAGAAGCAGTACTTC.

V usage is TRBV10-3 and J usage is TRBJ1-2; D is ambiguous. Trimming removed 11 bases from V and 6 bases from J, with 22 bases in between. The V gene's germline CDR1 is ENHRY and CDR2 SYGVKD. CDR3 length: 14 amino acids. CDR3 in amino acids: CASRGSGLVDGYTF. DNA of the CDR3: TGTGCCTCCCGGGGTTCAGGTCTGGTGGATGGCTACACCTTC.

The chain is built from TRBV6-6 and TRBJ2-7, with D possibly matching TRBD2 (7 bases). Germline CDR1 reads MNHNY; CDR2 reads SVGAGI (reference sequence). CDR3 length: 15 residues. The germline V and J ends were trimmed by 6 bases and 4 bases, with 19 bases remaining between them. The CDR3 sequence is CASSDNGGPGYEQYF. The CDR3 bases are TGTGCCAGCAGCGATAACGGGGGGCCGGGGTACGAGCAGTACTTC.

Here the CDR3 DNA reads TGTGCCGGAAGACAGGCCCCCCAAGAGACCCAGTACTTC. It codes for CAGRQAPQETQYF. The chain couples TRBV25-1 to TRBJ2-5; perhaps TRBD1 as D (6 bases). Germline V gives CDR1 MGHDK, CDR2 SYGVNS. The CDR3 is 13 residues long. V lost 11 bases to trimming and J lost 1 base, with 14 bases between them.

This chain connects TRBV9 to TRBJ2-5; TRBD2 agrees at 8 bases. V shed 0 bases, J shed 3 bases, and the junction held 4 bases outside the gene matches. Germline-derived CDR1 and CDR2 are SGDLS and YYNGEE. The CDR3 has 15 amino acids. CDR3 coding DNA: TGTGCCAGCAGCGTAGCGGGGGGGCTCGAAGAGACCCAGTACTTC. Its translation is CASSVAGGLEETQYF. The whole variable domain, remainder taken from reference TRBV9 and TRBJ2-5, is DSGVTQTPKHLITATGQRVTLRCSPRSGDLSVYWYQQSLDQGLQFLIQYYNGEERAKGNILERFSAQQFPDLHSELNLSSLELGDSALYFCASSVAGGLEETQYFGPGTRLLVL.

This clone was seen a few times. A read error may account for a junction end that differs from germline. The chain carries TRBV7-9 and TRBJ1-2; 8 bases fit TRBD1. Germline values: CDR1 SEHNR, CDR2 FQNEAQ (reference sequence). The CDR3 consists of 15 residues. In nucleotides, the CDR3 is TGTGCCAGCAGCTTGGGGACAGGTCTTCGCGATGGCTACCCCTTC. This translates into CASSLGTGLRDGYPF.

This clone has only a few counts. The CDR3 region is CASSQESPGNNSPLHF. In DNA, the CDR3 is TGCGCCAGCAGCCAAGAGAGCCCCGGGAATAATTCACCCCTCCACTTT. The rearrangement joins TRBV4-3 to TRBJ1-6; D gene ambiguous. CDR1 is LGHNA, CDR2 YSLEER, per germline. This CDR3 has 16 residues. V dropped 0 bases and J dropped 5 bases, with 11 bases sitting between them.

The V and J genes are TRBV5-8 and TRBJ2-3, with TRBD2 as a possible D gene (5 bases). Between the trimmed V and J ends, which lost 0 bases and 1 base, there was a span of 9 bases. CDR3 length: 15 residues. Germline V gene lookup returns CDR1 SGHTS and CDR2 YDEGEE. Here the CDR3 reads CASSLERVRTDTQYF. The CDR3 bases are TGTGCCAGCAGCTTGGAGAGGGTGCGCACAGATACGCAGTATTTT.

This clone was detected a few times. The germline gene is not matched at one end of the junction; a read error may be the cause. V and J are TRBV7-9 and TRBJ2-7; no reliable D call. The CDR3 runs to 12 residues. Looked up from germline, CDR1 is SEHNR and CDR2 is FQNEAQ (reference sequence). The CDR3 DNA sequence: TGTTCCAGCAGCGACACACGGTGGGAGCAGTACTTC. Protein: CSSSDTRWEQYF. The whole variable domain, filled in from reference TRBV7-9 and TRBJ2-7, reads DTGVSQNPRHKITKRGQNVTFRCDPISEHNRLYWYRQTLGQGPEFLTYFQNEAQLEKSRLLSDRFSAERPKGSFSTLEIQRTEQGDSAMYLCSSSDTRWEQYFGPGTRLTVT.

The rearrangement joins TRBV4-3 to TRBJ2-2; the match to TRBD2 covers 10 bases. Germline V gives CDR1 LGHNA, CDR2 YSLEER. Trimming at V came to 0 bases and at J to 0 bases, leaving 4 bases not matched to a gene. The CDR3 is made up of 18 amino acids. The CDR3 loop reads CASSQEGLAGANTGELFF. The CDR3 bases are TGCGCCAGCAGCCAAGAGGGGCTAGCGGGAGCGAACACCGGGGAGCTGTTTTTT.

DNA of the CDR3: TGTGCCAGCAGCTTAGCTCCTAGCGGAGGTCAAGAGACCCAGTACTTC. This sequence encodes CASSLAPSGGQETQYF. The rearrangement links TRBV11-2 to TRBJ2-5; 7 bases fit TRBD2. Germline loops: CDR1 SGHAT, CDR2 FQNNGV. CDR3 length: 16 residues. Trimming at V came to 1 base and at J to 2 bases, leaving 7 bases not matched to a gene.

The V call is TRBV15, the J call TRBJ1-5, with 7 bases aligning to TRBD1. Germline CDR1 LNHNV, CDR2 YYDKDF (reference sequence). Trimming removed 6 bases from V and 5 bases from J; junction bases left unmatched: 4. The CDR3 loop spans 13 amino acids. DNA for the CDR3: TGTGCCACCAGGTGGCAGGGGGATCAGCCCCAGCATTTT. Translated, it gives CATRWQGDQPQHF.

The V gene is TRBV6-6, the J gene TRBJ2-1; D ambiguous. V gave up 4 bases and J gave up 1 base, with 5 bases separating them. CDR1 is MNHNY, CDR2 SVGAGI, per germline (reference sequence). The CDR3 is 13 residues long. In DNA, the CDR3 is TGTGCCAGCAGTTCAGGTTCCTACAATGAGCAGTTCTTC. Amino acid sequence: CASSSGSYNEQFF.

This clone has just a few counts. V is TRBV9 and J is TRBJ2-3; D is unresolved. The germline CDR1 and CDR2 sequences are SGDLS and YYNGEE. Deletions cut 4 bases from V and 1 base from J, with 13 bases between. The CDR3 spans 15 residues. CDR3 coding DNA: TGTGCCAGCAGCTCCCCCAGCGCCGGCACAGATACGCAGTATTTT. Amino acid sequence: CASSSPSAGTDTQYF.

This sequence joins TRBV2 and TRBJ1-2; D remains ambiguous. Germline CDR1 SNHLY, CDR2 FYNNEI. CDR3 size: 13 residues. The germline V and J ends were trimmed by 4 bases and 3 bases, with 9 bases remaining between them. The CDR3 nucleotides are TGTGCCAGCAGTGGGCTGGGCCACTATGGCTACACCTTC. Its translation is CASSGLGHYGYTF.

The CDR3 DNA reads TGTGCCAGCAGCTTACTCGCAAGCGATGAGCAGTTCTTC. Translation gives CASSLLASDEQFF. This chain uses TRBV7-6 with TRBJ2-1; D unclear. Germline CDR1 reads SGHVS; CDR2 reads FNYEAQ. The V and J ends lost 2 bases and 8 bases respectively, with 10 bases between them. The CDR3 contains 13 residues. Combining the CDR3 with reference TRBV7-6 and TRBJ2-1 gives the whole variable domain GAGVSQSPRYKVTKRGQDVALRCDPISGHVSLYWYRQALGQGPEFLTYFNYEAQQDKSGLPNDRFSAERPEGSISTLTIQRTEQRDSAMYRCASSLLASDEQFFGPGTRLTVL.

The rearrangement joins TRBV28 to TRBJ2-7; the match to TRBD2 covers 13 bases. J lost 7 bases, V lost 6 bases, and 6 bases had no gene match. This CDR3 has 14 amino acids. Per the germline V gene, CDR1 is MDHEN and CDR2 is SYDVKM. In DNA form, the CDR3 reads TGTGCCAGCAGGCCGGGACTAGCGGGGTGGGAGCAGTACTTC. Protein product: CASRPGLAGWEQYF.

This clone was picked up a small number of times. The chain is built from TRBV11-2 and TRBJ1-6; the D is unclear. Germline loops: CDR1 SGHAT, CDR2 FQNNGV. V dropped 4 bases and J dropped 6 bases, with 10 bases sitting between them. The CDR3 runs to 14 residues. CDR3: CASSSLEGNSPLHF. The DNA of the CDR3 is TGTGCCAGCAGCTCCCTGGAGGGTAATTCACCCCTCCACTTT.

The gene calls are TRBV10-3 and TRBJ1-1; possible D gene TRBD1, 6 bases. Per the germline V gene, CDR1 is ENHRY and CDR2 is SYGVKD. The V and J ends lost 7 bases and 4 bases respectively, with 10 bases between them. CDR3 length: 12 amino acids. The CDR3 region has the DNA TGTGCCATCAAAAAGGACAGCACTGAAGCTTTCTTT. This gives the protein CAIKKDSTEAFF.

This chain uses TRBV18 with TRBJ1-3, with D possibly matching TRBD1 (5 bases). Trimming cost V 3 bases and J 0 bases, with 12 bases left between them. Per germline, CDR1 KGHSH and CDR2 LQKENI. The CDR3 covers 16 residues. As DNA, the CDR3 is TGTGCCAGCTCACCTTCGACAGCGTCCTCTGGAAACACCATATATTTT. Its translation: CASSPSTASSGNTIYF.

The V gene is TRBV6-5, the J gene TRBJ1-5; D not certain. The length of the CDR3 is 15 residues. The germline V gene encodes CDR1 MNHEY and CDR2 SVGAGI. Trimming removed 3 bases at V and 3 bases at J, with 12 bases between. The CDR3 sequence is CASSYTAVNNQPQHF. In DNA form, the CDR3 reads TGTGCCAGCAGTTATACTGCGGTAAACAATCAGCCCCAGCATTTT.

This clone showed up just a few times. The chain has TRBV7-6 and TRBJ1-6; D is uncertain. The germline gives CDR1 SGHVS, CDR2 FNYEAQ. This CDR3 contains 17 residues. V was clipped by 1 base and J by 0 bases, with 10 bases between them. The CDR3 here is CASSLESGSSYNSPLHF. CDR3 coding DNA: TGTGCCAGCAGCTTAGAGTCTGGGAGCTCCTATAATTCACCCCTCCACTTT.

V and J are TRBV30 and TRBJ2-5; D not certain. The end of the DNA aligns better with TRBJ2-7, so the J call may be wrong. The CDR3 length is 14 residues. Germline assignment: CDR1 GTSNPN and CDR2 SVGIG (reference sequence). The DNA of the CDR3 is TGTGCCTGGCCTCGCGGTTCATACCGCTACGAGCAGTACTTC. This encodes CAWPRGSYRYEQYF.

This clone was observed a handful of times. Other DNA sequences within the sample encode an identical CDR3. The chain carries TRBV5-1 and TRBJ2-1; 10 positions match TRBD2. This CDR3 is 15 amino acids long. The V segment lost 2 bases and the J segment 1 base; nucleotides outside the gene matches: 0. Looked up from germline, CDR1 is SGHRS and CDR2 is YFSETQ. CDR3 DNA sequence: TGCGCCAGCAGCTTACTAGCGGGATCCTACAATGAGCAGTTCTTC. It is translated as CASSLLAGSYNEQFF.

The CDR3 DNA is TGTGCCAGCAGCGGGACTAGCGGGAGCGTGGACGAGCAGTACTTC. Protein: CASSGTSGSVDEQYF. The chain recombines TRBV5-6 with TRBJ2-7; 14 nucleotides agree with TRBD2. V trimming: 4 bases; J trimming: 5 bases; junction bases outside the gene matches: 5. CDR1 SGHDT and CDR2 YYEEEE come from the germline V gene. CDR3 length equals 15 residues. Filled out from reference TRBV5-6 and TRBJ2-7, the complete variable domain reads DAGVTQSPTHLIKTRGQQVTLRCSPKSGHDTVSWYQQALGQGPQFIFQYYEEEERQRGNFPDRFSGHQFPNYSSELNVNALLLGDSALYLCASSGTSGSVDEQYFGPGTRLTVT.

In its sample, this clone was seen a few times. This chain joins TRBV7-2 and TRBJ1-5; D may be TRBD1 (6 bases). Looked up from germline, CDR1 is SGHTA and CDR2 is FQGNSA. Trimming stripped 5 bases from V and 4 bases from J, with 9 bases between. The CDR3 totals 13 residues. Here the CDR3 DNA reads TGTGCCAGCAGCCCGGGACAAAATCAGCCCCAGCATTTT. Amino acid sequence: CASSPGQNQPQHF.